This T cell receptor beta chain was identified in a study of siplizumab effects on memory and regulatory T cells. Whole-study results and caveats: The study found that siplizumab significantly reduced alloreactive sequences traceable to unstimulated CD4+ memory cells. Sequences below about 10^-5 frequency were poorly captured, and few alloreactive clones mapped to unstimulated subsets.

The protocol was immunoSEQ multiplex PCR, while the TCRdb copy is restricted to in-frame clones and leaves out a portion. The sample holds approximately 100,000 clones, about 90% seen once. About this clone: Its specificity is unknown.

Germline lookup yields CDR1 PRHDT and CDR2 FYEKMQ (reference sequence). V lost 4 bases and J lost 0, with 14 bases in between. The CDR3 sequence is 16 residues long. Sequenced: CD4+ T cells sorted from blood. This rearrangement joins TRBV13 to TRBJ2-3, with a tentative D call TRBD1 (7 bases). The sequence came from a human donor in good health. Some clones in this sample may be carry-over from other donors' samples. CDR3 nucleotide sequence: TGTGCCAGCAGCTCGAGGACAGGAGGGAGCACAGATACGCAGTATTTT. Its translation: CASSSRTGGSTDTQYF.